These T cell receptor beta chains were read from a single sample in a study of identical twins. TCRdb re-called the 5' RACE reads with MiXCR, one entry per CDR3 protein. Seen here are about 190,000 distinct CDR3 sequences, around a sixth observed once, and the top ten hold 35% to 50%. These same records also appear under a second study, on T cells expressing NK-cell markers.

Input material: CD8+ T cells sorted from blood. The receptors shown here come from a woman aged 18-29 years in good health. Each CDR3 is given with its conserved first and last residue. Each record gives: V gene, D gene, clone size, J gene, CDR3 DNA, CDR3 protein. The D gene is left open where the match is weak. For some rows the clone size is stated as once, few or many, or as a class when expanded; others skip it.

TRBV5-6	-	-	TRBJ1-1	TGTGCCAGCAGCTCCCCCCCGGGGGGCCGGACTGAAGCTTTCTTT	CASSSPPGGRTEAFF
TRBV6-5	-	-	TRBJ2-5	TGTGCCAGCAGTCACCGACAAGAGACCCAGTACTTC	CASSHRQETQYF
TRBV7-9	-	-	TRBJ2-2	TGTGCCAGCAGCGTCGACGGAGACACCGGGGAGCTGTTTTTT	CASSVDGDTGELFF
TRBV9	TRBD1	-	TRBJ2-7	TGTGCCAGCAGCGAGGGACAGACCTACGAGCAGTACTTC	CASSEGQTYEQYF
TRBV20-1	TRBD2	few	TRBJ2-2	TGCAGCGCGAAAGCGGGGGACACCGGGGAGCTGTTTTTT	CSAKAGDTGELFF
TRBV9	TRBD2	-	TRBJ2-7	TGTGCCAGCAGCGTAGCTAGGGAGGGACCCCCAACGAACGAGCAGTACTTC	CASSVAREGPPTNEQYF
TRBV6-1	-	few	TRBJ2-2	TGTGCCAGCAGCTCCCGGGATTCGTCGACCGGGGAGCTGTTTTTT	CASSSRDSSTGELFF
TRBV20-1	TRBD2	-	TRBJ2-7	TGCAGTGCTAGAGATCGTCGAGCGGGAGGTTCAGTGGAGCAGTACTTC	CSARDRRAGGSVEQYF
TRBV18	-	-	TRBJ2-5	TGTGCCAGCTCACCAAATCCGGGGTTGCAAGAGACCCAGTACTTC	CASSPNPGLQETQYF
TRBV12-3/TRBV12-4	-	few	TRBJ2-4	TGTGCCAGCAGTTTAGATCCAGATGGCGACATTCAGTACTTC	CASSLDPDGDIQYF
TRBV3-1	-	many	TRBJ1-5	TGTGCCAGCAGCCAAGTGCCCCATGGGAGTACCCAGCATTTT	CASSQVPHGSTQHF
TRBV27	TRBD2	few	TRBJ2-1	TGTGCCAGCAGTTCGCTCCCACTAGCGGGGCAGTTCTTC	CASSSLPLAGQFF
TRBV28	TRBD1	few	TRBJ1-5	TGTGCCAGCAGGCGACAGGGAGGCAATCAGCCCCAGCATTTT	CASRRQGGNQPQHF
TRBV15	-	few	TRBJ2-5	TGTGCCACCTCTCTCTTCGGGGGGCCCCAAGAGACCCAGTACTTC	CATSLFGGPQETQYF
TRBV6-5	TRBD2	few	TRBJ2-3	TGTGCCAGCAGTTACAAACCCACTAGCGGGAGGGCCGGAAGGGATACGCAGTATTTT	CASSYKPTSGRAGRDTQYF
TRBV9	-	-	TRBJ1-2	TGTGCCAGCAGCGCCGGACAGTCAAGGCCCTATGGCTACACCTTC	CASSAGQSRPYGYTF
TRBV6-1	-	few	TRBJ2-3	TGTGCCAGCAGCCACGGATTGGATTCAGATACGCAGTATTTT	CASSHGLDSDTQYF
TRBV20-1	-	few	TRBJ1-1	TGCAGTGCACCCGGTAATCAGGCTTTCTTT	CSAPGNQAFF
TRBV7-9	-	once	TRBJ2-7	TGTGCCAGCAGGTTCGACTGGGAGGAAGGCGAGCAGTACTTC	CASRFDWEEGEQYF
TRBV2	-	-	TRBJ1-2	TGTGCCAGCAGGGCCGCTGGCTACACCTTC	CASRAAGYTF
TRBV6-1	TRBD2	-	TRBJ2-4	TGTGCCAGCAGGAGCGGGAGGTCCAAAAACATTCAGTACTTC	CASRSGRSKNIQYF
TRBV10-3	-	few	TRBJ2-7	TGTGCCCCTGCCGGGGGGCTTTCCCACGAGCAGTACTTC	CAPAGGLSHEQYF
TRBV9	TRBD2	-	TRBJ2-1	TGTGCCAGCAGCGCCCCACTAGCGGGAGTAGACAATGAGCAGTTCTTC	CASSAPLAGVDNEQFF
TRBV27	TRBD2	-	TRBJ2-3	TGTGCCAGCAGTCTAATGGGACTAGCGGGAATAACAGATACGCAGTATTTT	CASSLMGLAGITDTQYF
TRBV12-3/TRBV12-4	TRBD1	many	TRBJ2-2	TGTGCCAGCACCCGATTGGGACAGGTCGACCGGGAGCTGTTTTTT	CASTRLGQVDRELFF
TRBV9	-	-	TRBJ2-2	TGTGCCAGCAGTTTCCAGGGAGTCGGGGAGCTGTTTTTT	CASSFQGVGELFF
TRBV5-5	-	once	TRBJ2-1	TGTGCCAGCAGCTTAGGACTGGGTCCCCACAATGAGCAGTTCTTC	CASSLGLGPHNEQFF
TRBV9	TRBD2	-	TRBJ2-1	TGTGCCAGCAGTTTAAACCCTAGCGGGGGGTACTACAATGAGCAGTTCTTC	CASSLNPSGGYYNEQFF
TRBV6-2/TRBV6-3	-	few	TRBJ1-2	TGTGCCAGCAGTCCCGTCCGACCCTATGGCTACACCTTC	CASSPVRPYGYTF
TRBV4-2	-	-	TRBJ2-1	TGTGCCAGCAGCTTGACAGACCCTTCCTACAATGAGCAGTTCTTC	CASSLTDPSYNEQFF
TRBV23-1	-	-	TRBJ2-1	TGCGCCAGCAGGCAACGGGGGCCGTACAATGAGCAGTTCTTC	CASRQRGPYNEQFF
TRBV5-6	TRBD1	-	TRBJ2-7	TGTGCCAGCAGCCCCGGGACAGGGGTTCCCTACGAGCAGTACTTC	CASSPGTGVPYEQYF
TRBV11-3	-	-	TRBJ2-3	TGTGCCAGCAGCCTCCTACTCGGGGGCGCAGATACGCAGTATTTT	CASSLLLGGADTQYF
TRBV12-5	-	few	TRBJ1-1	TGTGCTAGTGGTTTCTCGACTGAAGCTTTCTTT	CASGFSTEAFF
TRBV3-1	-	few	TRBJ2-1	TGTGCCAGCAGCCAAGAAACTAGCCAAAACAATGAGCAGTTCTTC	CASSQETSQNNEQFF
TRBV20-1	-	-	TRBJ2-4	TGCAGTGCTAGAGATTTCCCAGCCTGGAATAGGGTCGCCAAAAACATTCAGTACTTC	CSARDFPAWNRVAKNIQYF